A selection of T cell receptor beta chains follows, all from one sample in a study of blood T cell repertoires in COVID-19. Clones were sequenced by immunoSEQ multiplex PCR, and TCRdb holds only the in-frame ones, with some missing. The table has about 100,000 clones, approximately 84% seen once; the top ten hold about 7.4%. Sequencing was done on a sample of peripheral blood. These TCRs come from a man aged 25 to 40 in a cohort sampled during active COVID-19. CDR3s include the opening cysteine and the closing phenylalanine or tryptophan. Not every row has a clone size; where given, it reads once, few, many or a size class.

V	J	size	CDR3
TRBV3-1/TRBV3-2	TRBJ1-3	NA	CATRSSGNTIYF
TRBV19	TRBJ2-6	NA	CASSDSLSSGANVLTF
TRBV6-5	TRBJ1-2	NA	CASRSGENYGYTF
TRBV15	TRBJ1-5	NA	CATSRQGARQPQHF
TRBV29-1	TRBJ2-5	NA	CSVTTTGIGETQYF
TRBV19	TRBJ1-1	NA	CASIETGGFGEAFF
TRBV5-1	TRBJ1-1	few	CASWNREATEAFF
TRBV5-6	TRBJ2-3	NA	CASSLAGGRTDTQYF
TRBV7-2	TRBJ2-7	NA	CASSLGTGEEESYEQYF
TRBV27	TRBJ2-4	NA	CASSLYPQGAKNIQYF
TRBV5-1	TRBJ2-3	NA	CASSLGQAGGLTDTQYF
TRBV6-5	TRBJ2-7	NA	CASPRGLEQYF
TRBV28	TRBJ2-5	NA	CASRGETQYF
TRBV6-5	TRBJ1-5	few	CASSSLGGASGQPQHF
TRBV23-1	TRBJ1-1	NA	CASTQGQGASPTEAFF
TRBV6-4	TRBJ2-4	NA	CASSRISPGPQNIQYF
TRBV6-5	TRBJ1-5	NA	CASWVGNQPQHF
TRBV19	TRBJ2-1	few	CASSRGTDSYNEQFF
TRBV6-2/TRBV6-3	TRBJ2-2	once	CASSRSTSGRFTGELFF
TRBV11-2	TRBJ1-3	NA	CASSLELNSGNTIYF
TRBV28	TRBJ1-1	NA	CASTIGQGDGTEAFF
TRBV7-9	TRBJ2-5	NA	CASSLGSQGIPETQYF
TRBV14	TRBJ2-3	NA	CASSRQGALDTQYF
TRBV12-3/TRBV12-4	TRBJ2-1	once	CASTLQVYNEQFF
TRBV2	TRBJ2-1	NA	CASLETGIFNEQFF
TRBV21-1	TRBJ1-6	NA	CASRPGTVNSPLHF
TRBV18	TRBJ2-1	NA	CASSRPAGTGRNNEQFF
TRBV2	TRBJ1-1	NA	CASSEEYNTEAFF
TRBV7-8	TRBJ2-2	NA	CASSLRGYGELFF
TRBV19	TRBJ1-5	NA	CASSILRGQGRYSNQPQHF
TRBV28	TRBJ1-6	NA	CASRTGTGGHHF
TRBV6-1	TRBJ1-5	NA	CASSEGGGAGKPQHF
TRBV3-1/TRBV3-2	TRBJ2-2	NA	CASSQKSGVRDGELFF
TRBV7-9	TRBJ1-5	few	CASSLLGTGGMGNQPQHF
TRBV11-2	TRBJ1-4	NA	CASSPRQGEYEKLFF
TRBV5-4	TRBJ2-1	NA	CAFGRQGGNEQFF
TRBV28	TRBJ1-5	NA	CASSPSSRGLQPQHF
TRBV20-1	TRBJ1-1	few	CSASISAKNTEAFF
TRBV2	TRBJ1-4	NA	CASSEGLGREEKLFF
TRBV18	TRBJ1-2	NA	CASSVQGSNYGYTF
TRBV6-6	TRBJ1-6	NA	CASRTGNSYNSPLHF
TRBV19	TRBJ1-1	NA	CASSNRGNTEAFF
TRBV7-8	TRBJ2-4	once	CASSLGALGRANIQYF
TRBV25-1	TRBJ1-2	NA	CASSESGVGHYGYTF
TRBV6-5	TRBJ2-7	NA	CASSYVGSSYEQYF
TRBV18	TRBJ2-1	NA	CASSPRQSGDEQFF
TRBV6-5	TRBJ2-7	once	CASSLTSGVAGEQYF
TRBV7-6	TRBJ1-1	NA	CASSLGGTFEAFF
TRBV7-2	TRBJ1-2	few	CASSFPGIQGYTF
TRBV5-1	TRBJ2-7	NA	CASSFSGAGIDEQYF
TRBV30	TRBJ1-4	once	CAWSFAGPPEKLFF
TRBV10-2	TRBJ2-3	many	CASSDRRRTDTQYF
TRBV9	TRBJ1-1	NA	CASSPKDRGVTEAFF